A selection of T cell receptor beta chains follows, all from one sample in a study of shared clonotypes between healthy human individuals. The assay was immunoSEQ multiplex PCR, and TCRdb's table has in-frame clones only and misses some. This sample has some 1.1 million clones, with around 77% found just once. The sample taken for sequencing was memory CD4+ T cells from PBMCs. The receptors stem from a man aged 18 to 35 in good health. Some clones in this sample may be carry-over from other donors' samples. Both conserved end residues are part of each CDR3.

V gene: TRBV30
J gene: TRBJ2-5
CDR3 protein: CASEASSGRETQYF

V gene: TRBV7-3
J gene: TRBJ2-2
CDR3 protein: CASSLVSGSPPGELFF

V gene: TRBV18
J gene: TRBJ2-7
CDR3 protein: CASSTGLAGYYEQYF

V gene: TRBV25-1
J gene: TRBJ2-5
CDR3 protein: CASSVPSGRAGQETQYF

V gene: TRBV5-1
J gene: TRBJ2-3
CDR3 protein: CASTGGGLTDTQYF

V gene: TRBV14
J gene: TRBJ2-7
CDR3 protein: CASREGGYSYEQYF

V gene: TRBV4-3
J gene: TRBJ2-5
CDR3 protein: CASSRNHQGRETQYF

V gene: TRBV5-1
J gene: TRBJ2-7
CDR3 protein: CASSSQGVYEQYF

V gene: TRBV6-9
J gene: TRBJ2-2
CDR3 protein: CASRSGTDTGELFF

V gene: TRBV6-6
J gene: TRBJ2-3
CDR3 protein: CASKPSGARTDTQYF

V gene: TRBV27
J gene: TRBJ1-1
CDR3 protein: CASSSPGTANTEAFF

V gene: TRBV5-1
J gene: TRBJ1-5
CDR3 protein: CASSLGGPGNQPQHF

V gene: TRBV2
J gene: TRBJ2-5
CDR3 protein: CASSGTPKWETQYF

V gene: TRBV5-4
J gene: TRBJ2-7
CDR3 protein: CASSLPGQGQYF

V gene: TRBV7-2
J gene: TRBJ1-4
CDR3 protein: CASSFGQAEKLFF

V gene: TRBV10-3
J gene: TRBJ2-5
CDR3 protein: CAISEAPHRGETQYF

V gene: TRBV30
J gene: TRBJ2-3
CDR3 protein: CAWSTATDTQYF

V gene: TRBV6-5
J gene: TRBJ2-1
CDR3 protein: CASSPRGYNEQFF

V gene: TRBV28
J gene: TRBJ1-3
CDR3 protein: CASSLGTSGNTIYF

V gene: TRBV29-1
J gene: TRBJ1-1
CDR3 protein: CSVWQILNTEAFF

V gene: TRBV27
J gene: TRBJ2-2
CDR3 protein: CASQKLRTASGELFF

V gene: TRBV18
J gene: TRBJ2-7
CDR3 protein: CASSPSIGGLNEQYF

V gene: TRBV4-3
J gene: TRBJ2-7
CDR3 protein: CASSPKGRREQYF

V gene: TRBV5-6
J gene: TRBJ1-5
CDR3 protein: CASSLFLGQGGQPQHF

V gene: TRBV7-9
J gene: TRBJ2-5
CDR3 protein: CASSNPHLETSEQETQYF

V gene: TRBV5-6
J gene: TRBJ2-1
CDR3 protein: CASSLDRGQGSVRYNEQFF

V gene: TRBV11-3
J gene: TRBJ2-3
CDR3 protein: CASSVRTSGTGVTQYF

V gene: TRBV2
J gene: TRBJ1-1
CDR3 protein: CASSERTAGDTEAFF

V gene: TRBV7-3
J gene: TRBJ2-1
CDR3 protein: CASSLTVNNEQFF

V gene: TRBV5-4
J gene: TRBJ1-2
CDR3 protein: CASSSRQERDGYTF

V gene: TRBV5-1
J gene: TRBJ2-1
CDR3 protein: CASSSSSGQGNNEQFF

V gene: TRBV4-1
J gene: TRBJ2-5
CDR3 protein: CASSQDRERGTQYF

V gene: TRBV7-2
J gene: TRBJ1-5
CDR3 protein: CASSARGQPQHF

V gene: TRBV5-5
J gene: TRBJ1-4
CDR3 protein: CASSLAGGNEKLFF

V gene: TRBV7-2
J gene: TRBJ2-7
CDR3 protein: CASSPRDEQYF

V gene: TRBV28
J gene: TRBJ1-2
CDR3 protein: CASSSDYRYGYTF

V gene: TRBV28
J gene: TRBJ2-7
CDR3 protein: CASSLGSYEQYF

V gene: TRBV30
J gene: TRBJ1-1
CDR3 protein: CAGKSGSTDAFF

V gene: TRBV6-1
J gene: TRBJ1-1
CDR3 protein: CASSVDGNTEAFF

V gene: TRBV6-1
J gene: TRBJ1-5
CDR3 protein: CAGAGGGQPQHF

V gene: TRBV28
J gene: TRBJ1-5
CDR3 protein: CASGGVGQPQHF

V gene: TRBV5-1
J gene: TRBJ2-7
CDR3 protein: CASSLGNVGRAYEQYF

V gene: TRBV28
J gene: TRBJ2-1
CDR3 protein: CASSGTGRINEQFF

V gene: TRBV9
J gene: TRBJ2-2
CDR3 protein: CASSVESGPGTGELFF

V gene: TRBV7-8
J gene: TRBJ2-2
CDR3 protein: CASTMREGNTGELFF

V gene: TRBV5-1
J gene: TRBJ2-2
CDR3 protein: CASSLQGDTGELFF

V gene: TRBV28
J gene: TRBJ2-5
CDR3 protein: CASSFQGGGTQYF

V gene: TRBV7-3
J gene: TRBJ2-3
CDR3 protein: CASSLYGTSGAGDTQYF

V gene: TRBV27
J gene: TRBJ1-1
CDR3 protein: CASSSLGAEAFF

V gene: TRBV28
J gene: TRBJ2-5
CDR3 protein: CASSQGQETQYF

V gene: TRBV27
J gene: TRBJ1-2
CDR3 protein: CASASGTDYGYTF